The clone carrying this T cell receptor (beta chain) is a singleton in its sample. This record belongs to a study of control samples from healthy donors and cancer patients. The CDR3 is 15 residues long. Germline CDR1 is LNHDA and CDR2 is SQIVND (reference sequence). Trimming removed 3 bases from V and 4 bases from J; junction bases left unmatched: 5. Assay: immunoSEQ multiplex PCR; the TCRdb copy retains only in-frame clones and omits some. The sample lists about 150,000 clones, about 94% seen once, with 5.7% in the top ten. V gene TRBV19 combines with J gene TRBJ1-2; the match to TRBD1 covers 10 bases. Specimen: blood. The receptor comes from a man aged 35 to 55 in good health. CDR3 protein: CASSIRGQGSYGYTF. CDR3 nucleotide sequence: TGTGCCAGTAGTATTCGGGGACAGGGGAGCTATGGCTACACCTTC.